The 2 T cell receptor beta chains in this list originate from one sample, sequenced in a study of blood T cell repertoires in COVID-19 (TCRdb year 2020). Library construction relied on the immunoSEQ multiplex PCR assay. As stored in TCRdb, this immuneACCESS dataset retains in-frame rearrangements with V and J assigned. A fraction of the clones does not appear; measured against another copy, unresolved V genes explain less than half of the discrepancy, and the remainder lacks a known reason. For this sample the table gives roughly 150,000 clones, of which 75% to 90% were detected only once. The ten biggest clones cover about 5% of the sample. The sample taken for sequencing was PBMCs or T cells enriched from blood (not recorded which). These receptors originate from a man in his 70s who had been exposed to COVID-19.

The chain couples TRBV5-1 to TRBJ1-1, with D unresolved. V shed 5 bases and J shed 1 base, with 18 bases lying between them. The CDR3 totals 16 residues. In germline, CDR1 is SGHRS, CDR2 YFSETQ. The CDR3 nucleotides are TGCGCCAGCAGAAGGTTGGAGACTCCACCGAACACTGAAGCTTTCTTT. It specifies CASRRLETPPNTEAFF.

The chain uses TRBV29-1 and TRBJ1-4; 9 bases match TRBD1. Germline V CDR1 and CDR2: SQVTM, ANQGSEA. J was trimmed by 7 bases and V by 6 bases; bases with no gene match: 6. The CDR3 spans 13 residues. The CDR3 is CSVQGAGGEKLFF. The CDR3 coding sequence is TGCAGCGTACAGGGGGCGGGAGGTGAAAAACTGTTTTTT.